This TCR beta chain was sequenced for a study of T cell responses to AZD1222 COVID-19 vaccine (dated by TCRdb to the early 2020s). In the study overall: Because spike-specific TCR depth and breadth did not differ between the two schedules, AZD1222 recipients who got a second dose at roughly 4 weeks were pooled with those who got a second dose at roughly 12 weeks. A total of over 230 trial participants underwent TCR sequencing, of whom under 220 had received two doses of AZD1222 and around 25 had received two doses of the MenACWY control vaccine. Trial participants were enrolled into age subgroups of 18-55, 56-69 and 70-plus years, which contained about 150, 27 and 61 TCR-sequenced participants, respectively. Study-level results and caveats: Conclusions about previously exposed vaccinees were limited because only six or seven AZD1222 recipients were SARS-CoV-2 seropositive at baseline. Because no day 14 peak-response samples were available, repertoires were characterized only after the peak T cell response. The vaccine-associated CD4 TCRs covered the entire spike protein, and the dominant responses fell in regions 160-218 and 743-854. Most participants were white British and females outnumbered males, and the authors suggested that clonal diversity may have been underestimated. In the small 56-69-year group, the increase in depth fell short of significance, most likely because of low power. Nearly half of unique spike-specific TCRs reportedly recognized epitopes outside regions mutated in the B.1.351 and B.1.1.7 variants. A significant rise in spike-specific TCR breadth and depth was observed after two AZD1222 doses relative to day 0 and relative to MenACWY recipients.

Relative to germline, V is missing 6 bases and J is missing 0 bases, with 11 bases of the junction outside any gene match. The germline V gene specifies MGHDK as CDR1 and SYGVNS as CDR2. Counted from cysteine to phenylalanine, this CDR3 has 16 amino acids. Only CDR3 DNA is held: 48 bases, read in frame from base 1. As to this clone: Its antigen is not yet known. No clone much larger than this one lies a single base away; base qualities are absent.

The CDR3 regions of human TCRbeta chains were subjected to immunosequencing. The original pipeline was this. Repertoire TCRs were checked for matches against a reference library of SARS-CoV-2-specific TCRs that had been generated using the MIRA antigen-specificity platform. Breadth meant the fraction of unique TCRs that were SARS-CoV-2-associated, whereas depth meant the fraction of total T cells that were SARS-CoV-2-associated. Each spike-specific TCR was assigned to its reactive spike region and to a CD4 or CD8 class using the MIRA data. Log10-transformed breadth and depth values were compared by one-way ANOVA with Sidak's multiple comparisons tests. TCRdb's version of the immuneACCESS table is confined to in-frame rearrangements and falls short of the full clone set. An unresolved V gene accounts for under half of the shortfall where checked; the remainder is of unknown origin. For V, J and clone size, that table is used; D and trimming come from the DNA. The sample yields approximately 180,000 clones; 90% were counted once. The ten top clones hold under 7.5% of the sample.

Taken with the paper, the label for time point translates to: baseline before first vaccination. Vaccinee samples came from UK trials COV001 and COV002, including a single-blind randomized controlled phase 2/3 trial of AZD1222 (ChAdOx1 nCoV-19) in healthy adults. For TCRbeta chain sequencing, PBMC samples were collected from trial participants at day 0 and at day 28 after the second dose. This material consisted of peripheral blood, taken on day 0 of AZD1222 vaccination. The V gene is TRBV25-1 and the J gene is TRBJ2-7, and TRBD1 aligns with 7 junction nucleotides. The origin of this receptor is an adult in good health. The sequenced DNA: TGTGCCAGCAGCCCAGAGAGGGGGCTGTACTCCTACGAGCAGTACTTC. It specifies CASSPERGLYSYEQYF.